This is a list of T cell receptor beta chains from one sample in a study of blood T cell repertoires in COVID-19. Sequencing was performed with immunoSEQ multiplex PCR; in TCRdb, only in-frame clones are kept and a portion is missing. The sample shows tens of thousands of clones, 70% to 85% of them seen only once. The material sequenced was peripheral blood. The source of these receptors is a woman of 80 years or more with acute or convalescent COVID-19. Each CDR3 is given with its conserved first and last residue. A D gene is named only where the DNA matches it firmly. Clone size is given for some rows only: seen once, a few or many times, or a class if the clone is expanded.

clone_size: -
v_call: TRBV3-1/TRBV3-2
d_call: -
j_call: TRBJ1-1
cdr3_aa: CASSQAGENTEAFF
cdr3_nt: TGTGCCAGCAGCCAGGCAGGGGAGAACACTGAAGCTTTCTTT

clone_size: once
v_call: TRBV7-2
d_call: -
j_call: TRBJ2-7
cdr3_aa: CASSPSGQGIYEQYF
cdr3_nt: TGTGCCAGCAGCCCGTCGGGACAAGGAATTTACGAGCAGTACTTC

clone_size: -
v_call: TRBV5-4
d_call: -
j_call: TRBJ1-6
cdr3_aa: CASSLARLSGVDSPLHF
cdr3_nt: TGTGCCAGCAGCTTGGCGCGACTCTCCGGGGTAGATTCACCCCTCCACTTT

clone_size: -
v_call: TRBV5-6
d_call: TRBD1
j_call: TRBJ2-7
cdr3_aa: CASSRDSSGQYF
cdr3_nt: TGTGCCAGCAGCAGGGACAGCTCCGGGCAGTACTTC

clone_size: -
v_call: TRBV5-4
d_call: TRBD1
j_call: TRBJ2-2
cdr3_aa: CASSLDRAVAGELFF
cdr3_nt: TGTGCCAGCAGCTTAGACAGGGCGGTCGCCGGGGAGCTGTTTTTT

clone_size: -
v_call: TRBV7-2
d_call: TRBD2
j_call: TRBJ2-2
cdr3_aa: CASRWGGNTGELFF
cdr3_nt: TGTGCCAGCCGGTGGGGGGGTAACACCGGGGAGCTGTTTTTT

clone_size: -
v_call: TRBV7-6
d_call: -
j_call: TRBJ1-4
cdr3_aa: CASSRNLVRATNEKLFF
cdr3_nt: TGTGCCAGCAGCCGCAACCTAGTTAGAGCAACTAATGAAAAACTGTTTTTT

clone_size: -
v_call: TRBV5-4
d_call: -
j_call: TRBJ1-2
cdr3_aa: CASRPRRGTYGYTF
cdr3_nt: TGTGCCAGCCGCCCTCGTCGCGGGACCTATGGCTACACCTTC

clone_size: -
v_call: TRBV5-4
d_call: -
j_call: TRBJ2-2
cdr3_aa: CASSLDPLALELFF
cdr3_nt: TGTGCCAGCAGCTTGGATCCTTTGGCCTTGGAGCTGTTTTTT

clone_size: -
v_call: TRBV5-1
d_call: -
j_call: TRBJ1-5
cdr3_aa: CASSLTGSTGGQPQHF
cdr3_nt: TGCGCCAGCAGCCTAACAGGGTCTACAGGTGGTCAGCCCCAGCATTTT

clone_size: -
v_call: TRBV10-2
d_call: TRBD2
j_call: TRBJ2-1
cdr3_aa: CATDPGRGGYNEQFF
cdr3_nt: TGCGCCACCGATCCCGGGCGGGGGGGTTACAATGAGCAGTTCTTC

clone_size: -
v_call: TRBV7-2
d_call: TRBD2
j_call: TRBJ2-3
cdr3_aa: CASTGGAHTDTQYF
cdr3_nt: TGTGCCAGCACCGGGGGGGCCCACACAGATACGCAGTATTTT

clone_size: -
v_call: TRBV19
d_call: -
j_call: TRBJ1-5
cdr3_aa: CASSGGFTSNQPQHF
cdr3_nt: TGTGCCAGTAGCGGAGGGTTTACAAGCAATCAGCCCCAGCATTTT

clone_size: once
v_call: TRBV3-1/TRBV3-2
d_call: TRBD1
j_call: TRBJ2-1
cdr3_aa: CASSHPGQGYEQFF
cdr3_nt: TGTGCCAGCAGCCACCCGGGACAGGGGTATGAGCAGTTCTTC

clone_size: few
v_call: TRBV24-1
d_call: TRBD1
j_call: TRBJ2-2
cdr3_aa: CATSGTGTGVTGELFF
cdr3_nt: TGTGCCACCAGTGGTACCGGGACAGGGGTGACCGGGGAGCTGTTTTTT

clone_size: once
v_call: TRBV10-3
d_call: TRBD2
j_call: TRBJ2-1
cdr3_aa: CAIRGSGGDYNEQFF
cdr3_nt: TGTGCCATCAGGGGTAGCGGGGGGGATTACAATGAGCAGTTCTTC

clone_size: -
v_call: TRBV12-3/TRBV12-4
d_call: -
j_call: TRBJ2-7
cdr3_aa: CASSLVPGDEQYF
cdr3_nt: TGTGCCAGCAGCCTAGTCCCGGGAGACGAGCAGTACTTC

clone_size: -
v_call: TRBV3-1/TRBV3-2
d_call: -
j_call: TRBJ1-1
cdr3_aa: CASSHVTRSGGTEAFF
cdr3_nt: TGTGCCAGCAGCCACGTGACCCGGTCGGGGGGGACTGAAGCTTTCTTT

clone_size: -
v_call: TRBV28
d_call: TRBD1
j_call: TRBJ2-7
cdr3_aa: CASSTIGQGYEQYF
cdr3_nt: TGTGCCAGCAGTACGATAGGACAGGGCTACGAGCAGTACTTC

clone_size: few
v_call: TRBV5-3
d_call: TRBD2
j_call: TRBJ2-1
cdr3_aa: CARSLPRLAGGPSEQFF
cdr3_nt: TGTGCCAGAAGCTTACCCAGACTAGCGGGGGGGCCAAGTGAGCAGTTCTTC

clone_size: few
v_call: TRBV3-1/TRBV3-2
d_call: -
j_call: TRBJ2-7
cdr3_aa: CASSPQAGTYEQYF
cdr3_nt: TGTGCCAGCAGCCCGCAAGCAGGCACCTACGAGCAGTACTTC

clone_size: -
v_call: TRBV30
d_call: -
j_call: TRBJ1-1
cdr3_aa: CAWSPLGGTEAFF
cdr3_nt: TGTGCCTGGAGTCCCCTCGGGGGAACTGAAGCTTTCTTT

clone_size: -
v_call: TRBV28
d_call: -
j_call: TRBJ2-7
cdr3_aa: CASSSGSPRDEQYF
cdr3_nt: TGTGCCAGCAGTTCCGGATCCCCTCGGGACGAGCAGTACTTC

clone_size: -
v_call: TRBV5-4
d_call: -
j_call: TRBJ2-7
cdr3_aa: CASSLGGTSYEQYF
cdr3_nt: TGTGCCAGCAGCTTGGGCGGGACTTCCTACGAGCAGTACTTC

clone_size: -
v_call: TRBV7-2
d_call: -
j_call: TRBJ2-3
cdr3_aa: CASSLRRSAADTQYF
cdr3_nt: TGTGCCAGCAGCTTACGACGTTCAGCGGCAGATACGCAGTATTTT

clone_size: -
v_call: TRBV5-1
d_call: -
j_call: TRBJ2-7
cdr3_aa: CASSFNEGGHEQYF
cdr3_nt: TGCGCCAGCAGCTTTAATGAAGGGGGTCACGAGCAGTACTTC

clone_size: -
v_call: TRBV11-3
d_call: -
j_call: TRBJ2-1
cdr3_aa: CASSSEGLGEQFF
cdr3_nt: TGTGCCAGCAGCTCGGAGGGTTTGGGTGAGCAGTTCTTC

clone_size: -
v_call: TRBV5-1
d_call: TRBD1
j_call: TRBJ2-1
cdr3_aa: CASSEQGSYNEQFF
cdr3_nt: TGCGCCAGCAGCGAACAGGGGTCCTACAATGAGCAGTTCTTC

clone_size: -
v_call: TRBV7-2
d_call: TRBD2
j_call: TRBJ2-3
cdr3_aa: CASSRLAGETDTQYF
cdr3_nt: TGTGCCAGCAGTCGACTAGCGGGAGAGACAGATACGCAGTATTTT

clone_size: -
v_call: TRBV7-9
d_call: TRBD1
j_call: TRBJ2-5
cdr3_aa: CASSRGQGPETQYF
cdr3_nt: TGTGCCAGCAGCAGAGGACAGGGGCCCGAGACCCAGTACTTC

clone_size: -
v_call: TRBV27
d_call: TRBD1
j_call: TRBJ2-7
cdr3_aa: CASRLRQGSSYEQYF
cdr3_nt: TGTGCCAGCAGACTAAGACAGGGCAGCTCCTACGAGCAGTACTTC

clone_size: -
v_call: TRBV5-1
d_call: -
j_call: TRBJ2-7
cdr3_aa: CASRDNRANYF
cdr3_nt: TGCGCCAGCAGGGACAACAGGGCGAATTACTTC

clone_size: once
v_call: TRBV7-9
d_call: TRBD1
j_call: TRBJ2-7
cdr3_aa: CASSGRDRGHEQYF
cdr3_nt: TGTGCCAGCAGCGGCCGGGACAGGGGCCACGAGCAGTACTTC

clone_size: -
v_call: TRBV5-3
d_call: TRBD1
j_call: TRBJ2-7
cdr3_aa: CARSLRQGLYEQYF
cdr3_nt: TGTGCCAGAAGCTTGAGACAGGGTCTCTACGAGCAGTACTTC

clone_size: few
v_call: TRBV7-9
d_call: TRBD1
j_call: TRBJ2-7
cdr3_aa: CASGDRAGEQYF
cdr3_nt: TGTGCCAGCGGGGACAGGGCAGGCGAGCAGTACTTC

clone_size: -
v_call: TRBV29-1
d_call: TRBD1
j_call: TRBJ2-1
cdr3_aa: CSSPGQGGGNEQFF
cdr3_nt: TGCAGCTCCCCGGGACAGGGCGGCGGGAATGAGCAGTTCTTC

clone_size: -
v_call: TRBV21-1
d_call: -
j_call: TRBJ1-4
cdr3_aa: CASSKARGGFEKLFF
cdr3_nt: TGTGCCAGCAGCAAAGCTCGGGGGGGATTTGAAAAACTGTTTTTT

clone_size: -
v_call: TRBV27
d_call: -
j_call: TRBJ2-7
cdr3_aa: CASSLSWGGLGEQYF
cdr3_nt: TGTGCCAGCAGTTTATCCTGGGGGGGCTTGGGGGAGCAGTACTTC

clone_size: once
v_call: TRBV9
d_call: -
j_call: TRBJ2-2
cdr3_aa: CASSVSGTGELFF
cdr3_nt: TGTGCCAGCAGCGTGTCGGGGACCGGGGAGCTGTTTTTT

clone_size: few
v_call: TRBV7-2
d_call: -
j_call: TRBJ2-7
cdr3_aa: CASSSRISYEQYF
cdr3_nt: TGTGCCAGCAGCTCCAGGATCTCCTACGAGCAGTACTTC

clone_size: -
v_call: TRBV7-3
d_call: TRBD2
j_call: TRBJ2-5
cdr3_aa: CASSLDGGGAGETQYF
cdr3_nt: TGTGCCAGCAGCTTAGATGGCGGGGGGGCCGGAGAGACCCAGTACTTC

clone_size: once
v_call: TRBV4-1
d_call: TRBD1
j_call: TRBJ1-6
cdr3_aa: CASSQRGTGYTLHF
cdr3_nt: TGCGCCAGCAGCCAAAGGGGGACAGGGTACACCCTCCACTTT

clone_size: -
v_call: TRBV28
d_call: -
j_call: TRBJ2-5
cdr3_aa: CAGQGGGTQYF
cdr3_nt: TGTGCCGGCCAAGGGGGGGGGACCCAGTACTTC

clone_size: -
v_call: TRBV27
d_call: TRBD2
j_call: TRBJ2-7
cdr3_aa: CASSPGTSGSIREQYF
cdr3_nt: TGTGCCAGCAGTCCGGGGACTAGCGGGAGTATTCGCGAGCAGTACTTC